The sequence of this TCR beta chain was determined in a study of vaccination and CD4 T cells after COVID-19. Overall study: Samples taken post-COVID came a median roughly 97 days after diagnosis, ranging from 35 to 161.

Documented treatment: roughly 10-day PBMC culture with coronavirus spike peptide pools or control peptides (ViraFEST assay). The unexposed donor provided CD4+ T cells, which were taken before the COVID-19 pandemic (2011-2018). Points from the study as a whole: SARS-CoV-2-reactive clonotypes showed a nonsignificant median rise from roughly 21 to 40.

To note about this clonotype: No antigen is known for it.

V was pared by 7 bases and J by 3 bases, with 15 bases between. Germline CDR1 and CDR2: WNHNN and SYGVQD (reference sequence). The length of the CDR3 is 14 residues. Scientists ran DNA taken from cultured CD4+ T cells through the Oncomine TCR Beta short-read assay for sequencing. TCRdb used MiXCR to reprocess the PCR reads, holding one entry per CDR3 protein. The data contain some 7,000 distinct CDR3 sequences, approximately 37% of them singletons. The sequence came from a human donor in good health. The rearrangement links TRBV10-1 to TRBJ1-1; a possible D gene is TRBD1 (6 bases). Sequencing input: CD4+ T cells from blood, cultured in vitro. CDR3 coding DNA: TGCGCCAGCAAGAAAACAACAGGGTACACTGAAGCTTTCTTT. Its protein product is CASKKTTGYTEAFF.